This T cell receptor (beta chain) came from a study of cytomegalovirus exposure and HLA in healthy donors (dated by TCRdb to 2015 to 2018). With respect to the entire study: An earlier analysis of roughly 570 of the donors reported 276 Gb of sequence data and around 100 million unique TCR beta sequences obtained from around 190 million T cells. An early release that covered some 630 HLA-typed donors contained around 300 gigabases of sequencing data and around 85 million unique TCR sequences. Of the 350 to 450 genotyped donors, approximately 80% were placed in the genetic ancestry cluster associated with self-reported Caucasian donors. The study aimed to test whether signatures of past pathogen exposure could be identified by cataloging public T cell receptors. Using immunosequencing, the study profiled T cell repertoires from 666 subjects and related those repertoires to cytomegalovirus serostatus. In addition to the first cohort of 650 to 750 subjects, a separate validation cohort of 120 different subjects was used. To predict cytomegalovirus infection status, the study combined high-throughput TCR immunosequencing, statistical association of individual TCRs with disease status, and machine learning. To study patterns of TCR occurrence, a later analysis re-analyzed previously published TCR beta repertoires from under 750 donors and added high-resolution HLA genotyping. The later analysis used no new phenotypic data to find candidate immune exposures, relying instead on TCR beta sequences and their occurrence across donors. An earlier analysis of 450 to 750 of the donors used high-throughput TCR beta sequencing to judge whether each TCR beta V gene segment behaved as functional or pseudogenic. Donor age, sex, ethnicity and CMV serostatus were compiled alongside the repertoire data. A later genetic analysis took genome-wide SNP genotypes for about three fifths of the 666 donors and used that subset as a discovery cohort. All discovery cohort repertoires had been generated using a single sequencing platform. Both class I and class II loci were covered by HLA typing, at four-digit resolution. The number of typed donors differed by locus: about 629-630 for A, B, C, DRB1 and DQB1; 522 for DQA1; 606 for DPA1; and 400 to 480 for DPB1. Because of strong linkage in the cohort, a handful of DR-DQ haplotypes were treated as single units for association and clustering. Among some 400 genotyped donors of the cohort, an average of around 240,000 unique TCR beta nucleotide sequences were sequenced per donor, about a sixth of them non-productive. The paper's findings and limits, for the study overall: In a later analysis, HLA-associated TCR beta chains were found to be more clonally expanded and to have lower generation probabilities than equally common non-associated chains. According to a later analysis, TCR association rates differed among HLA loci, with DRB1 alleles showing the most associated TCRs and HLA-C alleles showing the fewest. Immune exposure information for the cohort was limited to CMV serostatus. In a later analysis, over 15,000 TCR beta sequences were associated with specific HLA alleles at a false discovery rate of 0.05. The sequencing pipeline was judged likely to have produced a cluster of highly shared sequence variants as a technical artifact. Only TCR beta chains were sequenced in this cohort, and the absence of alpha or paired-chain data limited detectable features. It was suggested by the authors that the approach could potentially be generalized to other disease states and immunological phenotypes. The study listed 164 TCR beta chains as associated with cytomegalovirus. Most TCR sequences were observed very rarely across donors, whereas some public TCRs were present in many individuals. Because counts were too low, 15 to 20 rarely observed V segments, including chromosome 9 orphons, were excluded from the earlier analysis of around 640 of the donors. In a later analysis, most CMV-associated TCR beta chains were found to appear HLA-restricted, with HLA associations seemingly driven largely by CMV exposure. Because some donors lacked HLA typing at each locus, the association tests relied only on the typed subset. In vitro tests confirmed that a few of the cytomegalovirus-associated TCR beta chains recognize cytomegalovirus antigens. Linkage disequilibrium might explain the correlated functional status among segregating V segments, but an unknown experimental factor could not be ruled out. Some IMGT-functional V segments, including TRBV6-2 and TRBV6-3, could not be distinguished by the 87-base-pair reads and were therefore excluded. An earlier analysis of roughly 570 of the donors showed that most TCR beta V segments appeared in productive rearrangements either about 87% or about 30% of the time, which broadly matched IMGT annotations. A further reported finding was that TCR beta sequences accurately predicted the HLA-A and HLA-B alleles for most subjects in the first cohort. According to a later genetic analysis, donors in an Asian-associated ancestry cluster had fewer N-insertions in productive TCRs than the approximately 650-donor mean. Cytomegalovirus status was reported to be diagnosed by the classifier with high specificity and sensitivity in both the original and validation cohorts. An association between a missense DCLRE1C variant and V-gene and J-gene trimming of TCR beta chains was found in a later genetic analysis and replicated in an independent cohort. Several of the top co-occurrence clusters appeared to be linked to parvovirus B19, influenza, CMV and Epstein-Barr virus, according to a later analysis. Roughly uniform sequencing depth across donors was assumed in presence/absence analyses, although this assumption may not hold. When HLA alleles, especially DR and DQ, strongly co-occurred, attributing TCR associations to individual alleles was difficult.

The cohort was made up of 650 to 700 healthy bone marrow donors. All cohort members were sampled while nominally healthy, although unrecorded immune exposures were likely present. The donor was CMV seronegative and belonged to the group of approximately 320 seronegative cohort members. A peripheral blood sample was provided by each donor, and peripheral blood mononuclear cells were used for TCR beta sequencing. The Qiagen DNeasy Blood Extraction Kit was used to extract genomic DNA from the blood cell samples. As for this clone: The clone's antigen remains unknown. No much larger clone is present one base from it, and per-base qualities are unavailable.

The library was produced with the immunoSEQ multiplex PCR assay. For the multiplex PCR, a mixture combining 60 forward primers for TCR Vbeta segments and 13 reverse primers for TCR Jbeta segments was used. A multiplex PCR assay on genomic DNA amplified the CDR3 region of rearranged TCR beta genes. The Illumina HiSeq System was used to sequence the amplified TCR beta libraries as 87-base-pair reads. Concerning the study's data processing: A later analysis counted about 80 million unique TCR beta chains across the 550 to 700 repertoires, and 10 million to 12 million of these chains were shared by at least two donors. Raw reads were error-corrected and collapsed into unique sequences with a nearest-neighbor algorithm that merged closely related sequences to remove PCR and sequencing errors. V, D and J gene segments were assigned by aligning CDR3 sequences to IMGT reference sequences. Each retained sequence needed at least a six-nucleotide match to both a V gene segment and a J gene segment. Rearrangements were called productive when the CDR3 lacked stop codons and stayed in frame with V and J; all others were non-productive. CDR3 was defined according to IMGT convention as the region running from the second conserved V-encoded cysteine to the conserved J-encoded phenylalanine. The earlier analysis of about 640 of the donors excluded any sequence lacking an unambiguous match to a single V gene segment. In an earlier analysis of 450 to 700 of the donors, V segments were called functional above 56.7% productive rearrangements and were called segregating when the between-donor standard deviation exceeded 5%. A statistical classification framework was built for diagnosing cytomegalovirus status from the catalog of TCR beta chain sequences. In a later analysis, V and J genes were assigned by comparing TCR nucleotide sequences against IMGT/GENE-DB human TR gene sequences. Using the TCRdist pipeline, a later analysis assigned CDR3 sequences along with most-parsimonious VDJ recombination scenarios. In a later analysis, each TCR beta chain was defined by its CDR3 amino acid sequence together with its V-gene family, and reads without a unique V-gene family were excluded. As a way to deal with suspected cross-contamination and a sequencing artifact, a later analysis dropped approximately 570 nucleotide sequences that were highly shared and had low generation probability. A later analysis calculated a clonal expansion index for each public chain from normalized within-repertoire ranks of inferred template counts. Generation probabilities in a later analysis came from a VDJ recombination model fitted to out-of-frame rearrangements, and those results were checked against IGoR. Hypergeometric tests were used in a later analysis to score TCR-TCR, TCR-HLA and TCR-CMV co-occurrence, with a repertoire-size bias correction applied to the TCR pairs. To estimate false discovery rates, a later analysis permuted the HLA or CMV assignments 20 times. A later analysis grouped co-occurring TCRs with DBSCAN, adding TCRdist sequence similarity when clustering within HLA-allele-positive subsets. For co-occurrence clustering, repertoires with fewer than 30,000 or more than 120,000 public chains were excluded, along with five repertoires with anomalous nucleotide sharing. TCRdb holds this immuneACCESS table with in-frame rearrangements only. Some clones are missing; in checked studies, unresolved V genes explain under half, and the rest has no known cause. V and J calls and clone size are given by that table; D and trimming were obtained from the DNA. The sample table lists around 220,000 clones, 75% to 85% of them with a count of one. The ten largest clones add up to around 1.5% of the sample.

The CDR3 holds 13 amino acids from the cysteine to the phenylalanine. CDR3 DNA only is kept here, 39 bases in frame from base 1. Per the germline V gene (reference sequence), LNHDA is the CDR1 and SQIVND is the CDR2. Germline trimming amounts to 6 bases on V and 5 bases on J, with 3 as the count of junction bases outside the gene matches. The source material was PBMCs. The chain joins TRBV19 to TRBJ2-5; TRBD1 lines up with 10 middle nucleotides. The clonotype was recovered from a girl aged 5 to 17 in good health and CMV-seronegative. CDR3 region: CASRTGQGETQYF. The base sequence is TGTGCCAGTAGGACGGGACAGGGGGAGACCCAGTACTTC.